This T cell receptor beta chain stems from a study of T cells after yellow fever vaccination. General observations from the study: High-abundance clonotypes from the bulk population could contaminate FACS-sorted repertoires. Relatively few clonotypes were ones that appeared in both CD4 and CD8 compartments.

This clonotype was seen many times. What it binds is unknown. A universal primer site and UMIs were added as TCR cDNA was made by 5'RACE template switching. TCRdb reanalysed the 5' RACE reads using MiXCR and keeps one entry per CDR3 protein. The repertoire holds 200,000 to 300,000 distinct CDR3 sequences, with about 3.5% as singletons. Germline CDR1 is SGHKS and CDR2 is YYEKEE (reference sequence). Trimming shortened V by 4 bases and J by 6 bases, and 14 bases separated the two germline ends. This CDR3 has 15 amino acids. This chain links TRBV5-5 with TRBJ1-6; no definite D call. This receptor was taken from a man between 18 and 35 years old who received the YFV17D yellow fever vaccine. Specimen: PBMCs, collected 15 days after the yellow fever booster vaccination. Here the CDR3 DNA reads TGTGCCAGCAGCGGAGTACCCAATATTAATTCACCCCTCCACTTT. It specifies CASSGVPNINSPLHF.